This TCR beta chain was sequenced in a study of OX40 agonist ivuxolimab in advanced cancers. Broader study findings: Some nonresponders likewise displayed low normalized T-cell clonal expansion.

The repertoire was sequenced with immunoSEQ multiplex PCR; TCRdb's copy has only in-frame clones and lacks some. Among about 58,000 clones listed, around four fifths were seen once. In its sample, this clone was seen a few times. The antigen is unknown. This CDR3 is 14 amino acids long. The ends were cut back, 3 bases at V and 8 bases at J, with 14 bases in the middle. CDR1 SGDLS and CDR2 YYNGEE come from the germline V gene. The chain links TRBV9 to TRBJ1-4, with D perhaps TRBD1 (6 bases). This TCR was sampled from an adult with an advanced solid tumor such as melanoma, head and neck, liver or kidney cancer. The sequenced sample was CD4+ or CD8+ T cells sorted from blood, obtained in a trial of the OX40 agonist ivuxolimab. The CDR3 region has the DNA TGTGCCAGCAGCGCGACAGGACAGCACGAAAAACTGTTTTTT. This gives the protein CASSATGQHEKLFF.